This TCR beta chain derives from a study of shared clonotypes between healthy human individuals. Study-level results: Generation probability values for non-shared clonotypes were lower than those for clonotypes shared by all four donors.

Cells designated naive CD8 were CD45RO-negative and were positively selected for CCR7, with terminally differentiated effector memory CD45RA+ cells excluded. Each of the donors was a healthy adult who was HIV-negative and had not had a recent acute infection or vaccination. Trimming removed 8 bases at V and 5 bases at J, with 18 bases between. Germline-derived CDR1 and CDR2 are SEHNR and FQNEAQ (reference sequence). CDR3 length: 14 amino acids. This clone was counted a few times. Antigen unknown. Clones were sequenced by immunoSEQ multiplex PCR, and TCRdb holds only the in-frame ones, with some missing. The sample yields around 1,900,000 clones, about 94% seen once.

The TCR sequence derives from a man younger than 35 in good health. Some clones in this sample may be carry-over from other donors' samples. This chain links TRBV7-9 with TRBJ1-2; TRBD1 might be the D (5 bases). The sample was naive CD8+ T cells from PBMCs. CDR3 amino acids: CASLVGDPPYGYTF. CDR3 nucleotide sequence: TGTGCCAGCTTAGTGGGGGACCCACCTTATGGCTACACCTTC.